This TCR beta chain was obtained from a study of cytomegalovirus exposure and HLA in healthy donors. Study-level background: From donors who were HLA-typed, an early data release held 80 million to 95 million unique TCRs. Study-level points and caveats: Some segments of the V type, notably TRBV6-2 and TRBV6-3, were excluded as indistinguishable. An analysis that was carried out later associated 16,000 or so TCR beta sequences with HLA alleles at 0.05 false discovery rate.

The CDR3 runs to 17 residues. V lost 4 bases and J lost 1; bases outside the gene matches: 6. Germline CDR1 and CDR2: MNHNS and SASEGT. Healthy bone marrow donors formed the donor group. PCR involved 60 Vbeta and 13 Jbeta primers. Generated by immunoSEQ multiplex PCR, the TCRdb table keeps only in-frame clones and is missing some. The sample holds 150,000 to 200,000 clones. For this clone: The antigen is undetermined.

This TCR was sampled from a woman in her sixties or seventies in good health and CMV-seronegative. The chain joins TRBV6-1 to TRBJ1-5, with TRBD1 matching 11 bases. The specimen was PBMCs. The CDR3 region has the DNA TGTGCCAGCAGTGGGGGGACAGGGGGTGGGAGCAATCAGCCCCAGCATTTT. Its protein product is CASSGGTGGGSNQPQHF.